This T cell receptor (beta chain) was recorded in a study of CD8 T cells in Susac syndrome. Overall study results and limits: The study recognized that its TCR sequencing and HLA analysis covered a relatively small number of individuals.

Germline loops: CDR1 SGHRS, CDR2 YFSETQ. Trimming removed 3 bases from V and 4 bases from J; junction bases left unmatched: 2. The CDR3 covers 15 residues. Points on this clonotype: Its target is unknown.

After extraction with the RNeasy kit, roughly 0.5 to 1 ug of the RNA was reverse transcribed using random hexamers. TCRdb called the immunoSEQ multiplex PCR reads again in MiXCR, with one record for every CDR3 protein. Of 250,000 to 300,000 distinct CDR3 sequences in the sample, 65% to 90% are singletons; the top ten hold roughly 0.22%. The chain uses TRBV5-1 and TRBJ2-3; 13 nucleotides match TRBD2. The sequence was collected from a human donor with multiple sclerosis. The material sequenced was CD8+ T cells from PBMCs. The CDR3 DNA reads TGCGCCAGCAGCTGGACTAGCGGGAGAGCAGATACGCAGTATTTT. This sequence encodes CASSWTSGRADTQYF.